This T cell receptor (beta chain) was sequenced during a study of CD8 T cells in Susac syndrome. Germline V gene data show CDR1 as SGDLS and CDR2 as YYNGEE. CDR3 length equals 17 residues. Trimming pared 0 bases from V and 1 base from J, leaving 16 bases between. Reverse transcription of roughly 0.5 to 1 ug RNA used random hexamers. TCRdb reprocessed the immunoSEQ multiplex PCR reads via MiXCR and lists one record per CDR3 protein. Of some 180,000 distinct CDR3 sequences in the sample, roughly nine tenths were seen once. This clonotype was detected only once. Its specificity is unknown. Findings of the study overall: It was acknowledged by the study that relatively few individuals were included in its TCR sequencing and HLA analysis.

The specimen sequenced was CD4+ T cells from PBMCs. The chain links TRBV9 to TRBJ1-1; no clear D. The sequence derives from a human donor with Susac syndrome. In nucleotides, the CDR3 is TGTGCCAGCAGCGTAGCGAGGGATCTACTAACGAACACTGAAGCTTTCTTT. It encodes CASSVARDLLTNTEAFF.